The rows below give T cell receptor beta chains drawn from one sample of a study of early T cells in non-severe SARS-CoV-2 infection. TCRdb processed the 5' RACE reads anew with MiXCR; each CDR3 protein has one entry. The sample consists of 60,000 to 75,000 distinct CDR3 sequences, approximately 12% of them appearing once. Sequencing was carried out using whole blood. The source of these receptors is an adult who was a healthcare worker with PCR-confirmed SARS-CoV-2 infection or an uninfected control (not recorded which). The CDR3 runs from the conserved cysteine through the conserved F or W. The D gene is left open where the match is weak. For some rows the clone size is stated as once, few or many, or as a class when expanded; others skip it.

cdr3_length clone_size j_call v_call d_call cdr3_aa cdr3_nt
14 . TRBJ2-1 TRBV29-1 . CSGEPGPNNNEQFF TGCAGCGGCGAACCGGGACCTAACAACAATGAGCAGTTCTTC
15 many TRBJ2-1 TRBV4-1 . CASSRQDSSYNEQFF TGCGCCAGCAGCCGTCAAGACAGTTCCTACAATGAGCAGTTCTTC
15 few TRBJ2-1 TRBV5-4 TRBD2 CASSPRTSSYNEQFF TGTGCCAGCAGCCCCAGGACTAGCTCCTACAATGAGCAGTTCTTC
14 . TRBJ2-3 TRBV24-1 . CATSDLLVPDTQYF TGTGCCACCAGTGATTTGCTCGTCCCAGATACGCAGTATTTT
15 many TRBJ2-2 TRBV28 TRBD1 CASSSPGQGGGELFF TGTGCCAGCAGTAGCCCGGGACAGGGGGGCGGGGAGCTGTTTTTT
14 many TRBJ1-1 TRBV12-3/TRBV12-4 . CASNTIGGVPEAFF TGTGCCAGCAACACTATCGGTGGGGTTCCTGAAGCTTTCTTT
13 once TRBJ1-1 TRBV6-5 . CASSWGQSTEAFF TGTGCCAGCTCGTGGGGCCAAAGTACTGAAGCTTTCTTT
11 . TRBJ2-1 TRBV20-1 . CSASRALEQFF TGCAGTGCTAGCAGGGCGCTCGAGCAGTTCTTC
14 . TRBJ2-5 TRBV9 . CASSAGVTQETQYF TGTGCCAGCAGCGCAGGGGTAACCCAAGAGACCCAGTACTTC
14 . TRBJ2-7 TRBV10-3 TRBD1 CAIRKQGTYGEQYF TGTGCCATCAGAAAACAGGGGACGTATGGGGAGCAGTACTTC
16 many TRBJ2-2 TRBV5-1 . CASTPGISANTGELFF TGCGCCAGCACCCCAGGGATTTCTGCAAACACCGGGGAGCTGTTTTTT
14 . TRBJ1-1 TRBV4-2 . CASSQEGAVTEAFF TGTGCCAGCAGCCAAGAAGGCGCGGTCACTGAAGCTTTCTTT